Listed here are 21 T cell receptor beta chains from one sample, sequenced in a study of blood T cell repertoires in COVID-19. The repertoire was sequenced with immunoSEQ multiplex PCR; TCRdb's copy has only in-frame clones and lacks some. The sample consists of 120,000 or so clones, 90% of them appearing once. Sample: peripheral blood. The receptor set was obtained from an older woman with COVID-19, enrolled during active disease.

The V gene is TRBV27, the J gene TRBJ2-6, with D possibly TRBD2 on 5 matching bases. Germline CDR1 MNHEY, CDR2 SMNVEV (reference sequence). Deletions cut 7 bases from V and 0 bases from J, with 10 bases between. The CDR3 length is 15 residues. Written as DNA, the CDR3 is TGTGCCAGCACCTCGACTACCTCTGGGGCCAACGTCCTGACTTTC. It yields the protein CASTSTTSGANVLTF.

The chain links TRBV4-1 to TRBJ2-5; 11 nucleotides agree with TRBD2. The V gene's germline CDR1 is MGHRA and CDR2 YSYEKL. Trimming took 0 bases from V and 5 from J; bases not matched to a gene: 11. The CDR3 consists of 18 residues. CDR3: CASSQELAGATGWETQYF. Written as DNA, the CDR3 is TGCGCCAGCAGCCAAGAACTAGCGGGGGCCACCGGTTGGGAGACCCAGTACTTC.

This clone was counted once. The chain combines TRBV7-2 with TRBJ1-2; 7 bases line up with TRBD1. The CDR3 contains 15 residues. Germline V CDR1 and CDR2: SGHTA, FQGNSA. V lost 4 bases to trimming and J lost 6 bases; unmatched junction nucleotides: 11. The CDR3 region is CASSSGTAFLDGYTF. The DNA for the CDR3 is TGTGCCAGCAGCTCGGGGACAGCTTTTTTGGATGGCTACACCTTC.

The rearrangement uses TRBV5-6 and TRBJ1-2; the D is unclear. V shed 0 bases and J shed 5 bases, with 11 bases lying between them. Germline V gives CDR1 SGHDT, CDR2 YYEEEE. This CDR3 comprises 14 residues. This CDR3 reads CASSLAPGVYGYTF. Written as DNA, the CDR3 is TGTGCCAGCAGCTTGGCCCCGGGAGTATATGGCTACACCTTC. The full variable domain, completed using reference TRBV5-6 and TRBJ1-2, is DAGVTQSPTHLIKTRGQQVTLRCSPKSGHDTVSWYQQALGQGPQFIFQYYEEEERQRGNFPDRFSGHQFPNYSSELNVNALLLGDSALYLCASSLAPGVYGYTFGSGTRLTVV.

This clone was seen a single time. The chain combines TRBV6-5 with TRBJ1-4, with 8 bases that match TRBD1. This CDR3 spans 14 amino acids. Germline lookup yields CDR1 MNHEY and CDR2 SVGAGI. Trimming removed 5 bases from V and 5 bases from J; junction bases left unmatched: 4. CDR3 amino acids: CASSQGQVNEKLFF. The DNA of the CDR3 is TGTGCCAGCAGTCAGGGACAGGTCAATGAAAAACTGTTTTTT.

This chain links TRBV30 with TRBJ1-6; TRBD1 agrees at 7 bases. The V segment lost 0 bases and the J segment 10 bases; nucleotides outside the gene matches: 9. The CDR3 has 15 amino acids. CDR1 GTSNPN and CDR2 SVGIG come from the germline V gene (reference sequence). For the CDR3, the DNA is TGTGCCTGGAGTGTTATGACAGGGAAGGGATCACCCCTCCACTTT. Its protein product is CAWSVMTGKGSPLHF.

The rearrangement links TRBV5-1 to TRBJ1-1; 8 nucleotides line up with TRBD1. In germline, CDR1 is SGHRS, CDR2 YFSETQ. V was clipped by 4 bases and J by 11 bases; unmatched bases: 10. The CDR3 length is 13 residues. For the CDR3, the DNA is TGCGCCAGCAGCACCGGACAGGGTCGCTCGGCTTTCTTT. Amino acids: CASSTGQGRSAFF.

The chain employs TRBV5-4 and TRBJ1-6, with TRBD1 identical over 9 bases. The CDR3 consists of 14 residues. Germline lookup yields CDR1 SGHNT and CDR2 YYREEE (reference sequence). V gave up 2 bases and J gave up 9 bases; unmatched junction bases: 3. For the CDR3, the DNA is TGTGCCAGCAGCTTAGGGACAGGGATTTCACCCCTCCACTTT. This sequence encodes CASSLGTGISPLHF.

The V and J genes are TRBV9 and TRBJ2-5, with 7 bases matching TRBD1. The CDR3 covers 14 residues. V shed 3 bases, J shed 1 base, and the junction held 3 bases outside the gene matches. Germline-derived CDR1 and CDR2 are SGDLS and YYNGEE. The CDR3 sequence: CASSADRVQETQYF. For the CDR3, the DNA is TGTGCCAGCAGCGCAGACAGGGTCCAAGAGACCCAGTACTTC.

The chain couples TRBV12-1 to TRBJ2-3; the table's D call of TRBD2 was not tested on the DNA. TRBV12-1 counts as a pseudogene. This CDR3 region has 16 residues. The CDR3 loop reads CASSFVLAGEADTQYF. CDR3 coding DNA: TGTGCCAGCAGCTTTGTTTTAGCCGGGGAGGCAGATACGCAGTATTTT.

This chain links TRBV9 with TRBJ1-1; D may be TRBD1 (6 bases). The length of the CDR3 is 13 residues. Trimming removed 1 base from V and 4 bases from J, with 8 bases in between. CDR1 SGDLS and CDR2 YYNGEE come from the germline V gene. This CDR3 is CASSVQGSTEAFF. CDR3 DNA sequence: TGTGCCAGCAGCGTACAGGGGTCCACTGAAGCTTTCTTT.

The gene calls are TRBV9 and TRBJ1-2; TRBD1 might be the D (6 bases). This CDR3 contains 16 residues. Trimming left V 4 bases short and J 4 bases short, with 20 bases between. CDR1 is SGDLS, CDR2 YYNGEE, per germline. The CDR3 DNA is TGTGCCAGCAGCCCCGAGGGGGTTGGGGTTTCCTATGGCTACACCTTC. It yields the protein CASSPEGVGVSYGYTF.

The V gene is TRBV9, the J gene TRBJ2-5, with a tentative D call TRBD2 (7 bases). This CDR3 contains 15 residues. Germline CDR1 SGDLS, CDR2 YYNGEE. V was pared by 4 bases and J by 5 bases, with 18 bases between. CDR3 in amino acids: CASSRSRGGRETQYF. The DNA for the CDR3 is TGTGCCAGCAGCAGGTCCCGCGGGGGCCGGGAGACCCAGTACTTC.

The rearrangement uses TRBV5-1 and TRBJ2-7; D remains unclear. The CDR3 is 13 amino acids. The V gene lost 4 bases and the J gene lost 7 bases, with 15 bases spanning the gap. CDR1 and CDR2 from the germline V gene are SGHRS and YFSETQ. The CDR3 DNA reads TGCGCCAGCAGCGCACAAGACTTCCTTGAGCAGTACTTC. Translation gives CASSAQDFLEQYF.

The rearrangement joins TRBV5-6 to TRBJ2-1; 8 bases are shared with TRBD2. V was clipped by 0 bases and J by 3 bases; unmatched bases: 11. The CDR3 runs 18 residues. Germline V gene data show CDR1 as SGHDT and CDR2 as YYEEEE. The CDR3 sequence: CASSLGSGPSGFYNEQFF. CDR3 bases: TGTGCCAGCAGCTTGGGTAGTGGTCCTAGCGGGTTCTACAATGAGCAGTTCTTC. Looking up the rest from reference TRBV5-6 and TRBJ2-1 gives the full variable domain: DAGVTQSPTHLIKTRGQQVTLRCSPKSGHDTVSWYQQALGQGPQFIFQYYEEEERQRGNFPDRFSGHQFPNYSSELNVNALLLGDSALYLCASSLGSGPSGFYNEQFFGPGTRLTVL.

CDR3 sequence reads: CASSPDRGYTGELFF. In DNA form, the CDR3 reads TGTGCCAGCAGCCCGGACAGGGGCTACACCGGGGAGCTGTTTTTT. The V and J genes are TRBV6-2 or TRBV6-3 and TRBJ2-2; 9 nucleotides agree with TRBD1. CDR3 size: 15 residues. J was trimmed by 3 bases and V by 6 bases; bases with no gene match: 5. CDR1 is MNHEY and CDR2 is SVGEGT in the germline V gene.

This clone showed up just once. In nucleotides, the CDR3 is TGTGCCAGCAGTTACTCGTTACTAGCGGAAACACCAGAGACCCAGTACTTC. Translation gives CASSYSLLAETPETQYF. The V and J genes are TRBV6-2 or TRBV6-3 and TRBJ2-5, with 8 bases identical to TRBD2. Trimming took 0 bases from V and 4 from J; bases not matched to a gene: 10. This CDR3 comprises 17 residues. Germline assignment: CDR1 MNHEY and CDR2 SVGEGT.

The chain is built from TRBV19 and TRBJ2-3, with 9 bases matching TRBD1. J gave up 1 base and V 0 bases, and 8 bases lay outside the gene matches. Germline V CDR1 and CDR2: LNHDA, SQIVND (reference sequence). The CDR3 has 18 residues. The CDR3 region has the DNA TGTGCCAGTAGTATAGATCTAGGACAGGGGTGGGGCACAGATACGCAGTATTTT. Amino acid sequence: CASSIDLGQGWGTDTQYF.

In this sample, this clone turned up once. V gene TRBV27 combines with J gene TRBJ1-2, with 7 bases aligning to TRBD1. Germline CDR1 reads MNHEY; CDR2 reads SMNVEV (reference sequence). The CDR3 is made up of 14 amino acids. V dropped 4 bases and J dropped 5; count of bases not matched to a gene: 7. The CDR3, as DNA: TGTGCCAGCAGTTGGCAGGGGGGAGGATATGGCTACACCTTC. Residues: CASSWQGGGYGYTF.

The chain has TRBV19 and TRBJ2-2; no clear D gene. The CDR3 runs 13 residues. With 4 bases removed from V and 1 base from J, the gap between germline ends came to 4 bases. Germline loops: CDR1 LNHDA, CDR2 SQIVND (reference sequence). DNA for the CDR3: TGTGCCAGTAGTAGGAGGAACACCGGGGAGCTGTTTTTT. This translates into CASSRRNTGELFF.

The chain recombines TRBV5-4 with TRBJ2-3; 12 bases fit TRBD2. The junction had 1 base not matched to a gene; V was cut back by 4 bases and J by 4 bases. Germline V gives CDR1 SGHNT, CDR2 YYREEE (reference sequence). This CDR3 has 14 residues. The CDR3 region is CASSPSGGADTQYF. Here the CDR3 DNA reads TGTGCCAGCAGCCCTAGCGGGGGGGCAGATACGCAGTATTTT.